The 17 T cell receptor beta chains reported below all come from one sample, sequenced in a study of CD8 T cells in Susac syndrome. It was with random hexamers that roughly 0.45 to 1 ug RNA was reverse transcribed. TCRdb processed the immunoSEQ multiplex PCR reads anew with MiXCR; each CDR3 protein has one entry. The sample lists around 300,000 distinct CDR3 sequences, 90% to 95% occurring once. Sample: CD4+ T cells from PBMCs. These TCRs come from a human donor with multiple sclerosis.

This clonotype was counted once. The gene calls are TRBV2 and TRBJ1-6, with unresolved D. The CDR3 runs to 15 residues. The germline V gene has CDR1 SNHLY and CDR2 FYNNEI. Trimming took 5 bases from V and 2 from J, leaving 10 bases between them. The CDR3 loop is CASSREATYNSPLHF. The CDR3 DNA is TGTGCCAGCAGTCGTGAGGCTACCTATAATTCACCCCTCCACTTT.

The V call is TRBV12-3 or TRBV12-4, the J call TRBJ2-3, with D unclear. The CDR3 covers 15 residues. The V gene lost 8 bases and the J gene lost 2 bases, with 17 bases spanning the gap. CDR3 residues: CASRPSSPDTDTQYF. For the CDR3, the DNA is TGTGCCAGCCGGCCCAGCTCGCCCGACACAGATACGCAGTATTTT.

The genes are TRBV28 and TRBJ1-1; D remains ambiguous. The CDR3 extends over 13 amino acids. The germline V and J ends were trimmed by 6 bases and 8 bases, with 16 bases remaining between them. The germline CDR1 and CDR2 sequences are MDHEN and SYDVKM. The DNA for the CDR3 is TGTGCCAGCAGCATCCTGGGCGCAGCCGAAGCTTTCTTT. Protein sequence: CASSILGAAEAFF.

CDR3 residues: CASRWRYQETQYF. CDR3 coding DNA: TGTGCCAGCAGGTGGCGGTACCAAGAGACCCAGTACTTC. The chain combines TRBV7-2 with TRBJ2-5; D unresolved. In germline, CDR1 is SGHTA, CDR2 FQGNSA. Trimming pared 6 bases from V and 0 bases from J, leaving 8 bases between. This CDR3 is built from 13 residues.

The gene calls are TRBV7-2 and TRBJ1-5; 8 bases are a match to TRBD1. This CDR3 is built from 15 residues. Looked up from germline, CDR1 is SGHTA and CDR2 is FQGNSA. J was trimmed by 6 bases and V by 4 bases; bases with no gene match: 8. The CDR3 loop is CASSSQTGEGQPQHF. CDR3 DNA: TGTGCCAGCAGCTCTCAGACAGGGGAAGGTCAGCCCCAGCATTTT.

The chain joins TRBV18 to TRBJ2-5; D possibly corresponds to TRBD1 (6 bases). The germline V gene has CDR1 KGHSH and CDR2 LQKENI. Trimming took off 3 bases at V and 4 bases at J, with 9 bases between the two ends. CDR3 size: 13 residues. The CDR3: CASSPGRGETQYF. CDR3 sequence (DNA): TGTGCCAGCTCACCGGGCAGGGGAGAGACCCAGTACTTC. Together with reference TRBV18 and TRBJ2-5, the CDR3 gives the full variable domain: NAGVMQNPRHLVRRRGQEARLRCSPMKGHSHVYWYRQLPEEGLKFMVYLQKENIIDESGMPKERFSAEFPKEGPSILRIQQVVRGDSAAYFCASSPGRGETQYFGPGTRLLVL.

The J gene is TRBJ1-6, the V gene TRBV20-1, with 8 bases fitting TRBD1. CDR1 DFQATT and CDR2 SNEGSKA come from the germline V gene (reference sequence). J gave up 7 bases and V 2 bases, and 4 bases lay outside the gene matches. The CDR3 sequence is 14 residues long. The CDR3 sequence is CSARHRQGNSPLHF. The CDR3 DNA is TGCAGTGCTAGACATAGACAGGGGAATTCACCCCTCCACTTT.

The chain links TRBV28 to TRBJ1-2, with no clear D. The germline gives CDR1 MDHEN, CDR2 SYDVKM. This CDR3 spans 15 amino acids. The V end was cut by 6 bases, the J end by 4 bases, with 18 bases between. The CDR3 DNA follows: TGTGCCAGCAGCCTCCGGTGGAGGAAAGGCTATGGCTACACCTTC. This gives the protein CASSLRWRKGYGYTF.

The chain recombines TRBV20-1 with TRBJ2-1; 7 bases are a match to TRBD2. Germline assignment: CDR1 DFQATT and CDR2 SNEGSKA (reference sequence). The CDR3 is 14 residues long. The V and J ends lost 2 bases and 2 bases, in that order; junction bases with no gene match: 3. The CDR3 is CSARWTSAYNEQFF. The DNA for the CDR3 is TGCAGTGCTAGATGGACTAGTGCCTACAATGAGCAGTTCTTC.

CDR3 sequence (DNA): TGTGCCAGCAGACTACTCCGGTACCAAGAGACCCAGTACTTC. Translated, it gives CASRLLRYQETQYF. The genes are TRBV6-1 and TRBJ2-5; D remains unclear. The CDR3 is made up of 14 amino acids. Germline assignment: CDR1 MNHNS and CDR2 SASEGT. With 6 bases removed from V and 0 bases from J, the gap between germline ends came to 11 bases.

This chain joins TRBV7-2 and TRBJ2-6; D ambiguous. This CDR3 spans 15 amino acids. Trimming left V 8 bases short and J 0 bases short, with 11 bases between. Per the germline V gene, CDR1 is SGHTA and CDR2 is FQGNSA. CDR3 sequence: CASGLAPSGANVLTF. The CDR3 DNA is TGTGCCAGCGGGTTGGCCCCCTCTGGGGCCAACGTCCTGACTTTC.

The rearrangement links TRBV30 to TRBJ2-1; D remains unclear. The V and J ends lost 2 bases and 7 bases respectively, with 9 bases between them. Germline CDR1 is GTSNPN and CDR2 is SVGIG (reference sequence). The CDR3 contains 12 residues. CDR3 sequence reads: CAWSPTPNEQFF. For the CDR3, the DNA is TGTGCCTGGAGTCCCACTCCGAATGAGCAGTTCTTC.

This clonotype has a single count. The chain employs TRBV30 and TRBJ1-2, with D perhaps TRBD1 (5 bases). Germline values: CDR1 GTSNPN, CDR2 SVGIG (reference sequence). Trimming removed 0 bases at V and 4 bases at J, with 15 bases between. The CDR3 has 15 residues. CDR3 bases: TGTGCCTGGAGTGTAAGGCCCCCCGGGGGCTATGGCTACACCTTC. Translating gives CAWSVRPPGGYGYTF. Complete variable domain (other parts from reference TRBV30 and TRBJ1-2): SQTIHQWPATLVQPVGSPLSLECTVEGTSNPNLYWYRQAAGRGLQLLFYSVGIGQISSEVPQNLSASRPQDRQFILSSKKLLLSDSGFYLCAWSVRPPGGYGYTFGSGTRLTVV.

This clonotype has only a few counts. The chain employs TRBV12-3 or TRBV12-4 and TRBJ2-7; tentative D call: TRBD1 (5 bases). The CDR3 is made up of 13 amino acids. V was trimmed by 3 bases and J by 6 bases, leaving 12 bases between them. This chain's CDR3 is CASSLLRVGEQYF. The CDR3 DNA sequence: TGTGCCAGCAGTTTGCTCAGGGTAGGCGAGCAGTACTTC.

This clonotype occurred a few times. The chain employs TRBV25-1 and TRBJ2-1; weak D call: TRBD1 (5 bases). Germline V gene data show CDR1 as MGHDK and CDR2 as SYGVNS. CDR3 size: 13 residues. The V gene lost 8 bases and the J gene lost 4 bases, with 12 bases spanning the gap. The CDR3 DNA follows: TGTGCCAGCTCGCGGACACGTTACAATGAGCAGTTCTTC. Its protein is CASSRTRYNEQFF.

This chain connects TRBV6-2 or TRBV6-3 to TRBJ2-1, with 9 bases that match TRBD2. Germline CDR1 is MNHEY and CDR2 is SVGEGT. CDR3 length: 13 amino acids. The V and J ends lost 6 bases and 10 bases, in that order; junction bases with no gene match: 7. CDR3 nucleotide sequence: TGTGCCAGCAGACCCGGGACTAGCTTAGAGCAGTTCTTC. This codes for CASRPGTSLEQFF.

This chain uses TRBV7-9 with TRBJ2-6; D call uncertain. The germline V gene encodes CDR1 SEHNR and CDR2 FQNEAQ (reference sequence). Trimming pared 1 base from V and 1 base from J, leaving 17 bases between. The CDR3 sequence is 19 residues long. CDR3 in DNA: TGTGCCAGCAGCTTAGTAACCGGGCCACTACATTCTGGGGCCAACGTCCTGACTTTC. It is translated as CASSLVTGPLHSGANVLTF. Using reference TRBV7-9 and TRBJ2-6 for the parts outside the CDR3, the full variable domain is DTGVSQNPRHKITKRGQNVTFRCDPISEHNRLYWYRQTLGQGPEFLTYFQNEAQLEKSRLLSDRFSAERPKGSFSTLEIQRTEQGDSAMYLCASSLVTGPLHSGANVLTFGAGSRLTVL.